The 19 T cell receptor beta chains below come from one sample, sequenced in a study of cytomegalovirus exposure and HLA in healthy donors. Sequencing was performed with immunoSEQ multiplex PCR; in TCRdb, only in-frame clones are kept and a portion is missing. The sample consists of fewer than 200,000 clones, 85% of them appearing once. Input material: PBMCs. These receptors came from a young man in good health and CMV-seropositive.

This clone was counted only a few times. The CDR3 sequence is CASQESSRTLRSEAFF. In nucleotides, the CDR3 is TGTGCCAGCCAGGAGTCCTCCCGGACACTTAGGTCTGAAGCTTTCTTT. This sequence joins TRBV2 and TRBJ1-1, with a weak D call TRBD1 (5 bases). CDR1 and CDR2 from the germline V gene are SNHLY and FYNNEI. Deletions cut 8 bases from V and 6 bases from J, with 25 bases between. The CDR3 is made up of 16 amino acids.

The gene calls are TRBV27 and TRBJ2-7, with 11 bases aligning to TRBD1. The CDR3 runs to 14 residues. The V segment lost 5 bases and the J segment 3 bases; nucleotides outside the gene matches: 3. The germline V gene encodes CDR1 MNHEY and CDR2 SMNVEV (reference sequence). In DNA form, the CDR3 reads TGTGCCAGCAGTCCGGGACAGGGGGGCTACGAGCAGTACTTC. Its translation: CASSPGQGGYEQYF.

This clone was seen a single time. V is TRBV5-5 and J is TRBJ2-7; D possibly corresponds to TRBD2 (5 bases). Germline CDR1 SGHKS, CDR2 YYEKEE (reference sequence). V lost 0 bases, J lost 3 bases, and 13 bases lay in between. There are 15 residues in the CDR3. CDR3 sequence (DNA): TGTGCCAGCAGCTTGGGGTCGTCGGAGGTCTACGAGCAGTACTTC. Protein product: CASSLGSSEVYEQYF.

The rearrangement links TRBV28 to TRBJ2-3; possible D gene TRBD2, 7 bases. Germline V gene data show CDR1 as MDHEN and CDR2 as SYDVKM. The V and J ends lost 6 bases and 4 bases respectively, with 17 bases between them. This CDR3 has 15 amino acids. The CDR3 bases are TGTGCCAGCAGCAGTAGGGGGGGCGAGGCAGATACGCAGTATTTT. This translates into CASSSRGGEADTQYF.

The count of this clone is one. V gene TRBV29-1 combines with J gene TRBJ1-5; D is perhaps TRBD1 (5 bases). Germline CDR1 SQVTM, CDR2 ANQGSEA. The CDR3 sequence is 13 residues long. V shed 4 bases and J shed 7 bases, with 14 bases lying between them. CDR3 protein: CSVVVGGGQPQHF. The CDR3 DNA is TGCAGCGTTGTGGTTGGGGGGGGGCAGCCCCAGCATTTT.

This chain links TRBV27 with TRBJ2-1; 7 bases agree with TRBD2. Germline CDR1 is MNHEY and CDR2 is SMNVEV (reference sequence). V shed 5 bases and J 5 bases; nucleotides not matched to a gene: 9. The CDR3 covers 15 residues. CDR3 in DNA: TGTGCCAGCAGTCCTAGGCTAGCGGACCACAATGAGCAGTTCTTC. It yields the protein CASSPRLADHNEQFF.

V gene TRBV7-9 combines with J gene TRBJ2-5; D gene uncertain. Trimming left V 2 bases short and J 1 base short, with 14 bases between. CDR1 is SEHNR, CDR2 FQNEAQ, per germline (reference sequence). The CDR3 totals 16 residues. The CDR3 loop is CASSLFFAATQETQYF. CDR3 nucleotides: TGTGCCAGCAGCTTATTTTTCGCGGCCACCCAAGAGACCCAGTACTTC.

The CDR3 DNA reads as TGTGCCAGCAGCCCCTCGACAGGGGCCTCTGGGGCCAACGTCCTGACTTTC. This encodes CASSPSTGASGANVLTF. The chain couples TRBV9 to TRBJ2-6; the match to TRBD1 covers 8 bases. The CDR3 length is 17 residues. V was pared by 4 bases and J by 0 bases, with 6 bases of the junction left unmatched. CDR1 and CDR2 (germline): SGDLS, YYNGEE.

The rearrangement links TRBV13 to TRBJ2-2, with TRBD2 identical over 11 bases. With V trimmed by 4 bases and J by 4 bases, 8 bases remained unmatched. CDR3 length: 17 amino acids. In germline, CDR1 is PRHDT, CDR2 FYEKMQ (reference sequence). The CDR3 bases are TGTGCCAGCAGCTCAATTAGACTAGCGGGGATCACCGGGGAGCTGTTTTTT. Translated: CASSSIRLAGITGELFF.

This clone was seen only a few times. This chain joins TRBV9 and TRBJ2-2; the D gene is possibly TRBD1 (5 bases). Looked up from germline, CDR1 is SGDLS and CDR2 is YYNGEE. V was shortened by 6 bases and J by 5 bases, with 11 bases between the two germline ends. The CDR3 runs to 13 residues. CDR3 nucleotide sequence: TGTGCCAGCACCTACGGACAAACCGGGGAGCTGTTTTTT. Translation gives CASTYGQTGELFF.

The chain links TRBV13 to TRBJ2-1, with D unclear. The V end was cut by 5 bases, the J end by 10 bases, with 9 bases between. This CDR3 region has 11 residues. In germline, CDR1 is PRHDT, CDR2 FYEKMQ (reference sequence). The CDR3 is CASSNAREQFF. CDR3 in DNA: TGTGCCAGCAGCAACGCGAGGGAGCAGTTCTTC.

The chain employs TRBV19 and TRBJ1-4, with 7 bases aligning to TRBD1. There are 17 residues in the CDR3. The trim removed 5 bases at V and 4 bases at J, leaving 13 bases unmatched. The germline V gene has CDR1 LNHDA and CDR2 SQIVND (reference sequence). The CDR3 nucleotides read TGTGCCAGTAGTCCTAGAGGGGGACAGCCATTTAATGAAAAACTGTTTTTT. Its translation: CASSPRGGQPFNEKLFF. The whole variable domain, remainder taken from reference TRBV19 and TRBJ1-4, is DGGITQSPKYLFRKEGQNVTLSCEQNLNHDAMYWYRQDPGQGLRLIYYSQIVNDFQKGDIAEGYSVSREKKESFPLTVTSAQKNPTAFYLCASSPRGGQPFNEKLFFGSGTQLSVL.

The chain uses TRBV5-4 and TRBJ1-1; 8 bases map to TRBD1. The V gene end was trimmed by 5 bases and the J gene end by 2 bases; junction bases not matched to a gene: 11. The CDR3 is 16 residues long. Germline V CDR1 and CDR2: SGHNT, YYREEE (reference sequence). The CDR3 is CASSPGQVTGNTEAFF. The CDR3 region has the DNA TGTGCCAGCAGTCCGGGACAGGTAACTGGAAACACTGAAGCTTTCTTT. The full variable domain, its missing parts supplied by reference TRBV5-4 and TRBJ1-1, is ETGVTQSPTHLIKTRGQQVTLRCSSQSGHNTVSWYQQALGQGPQFIFQYYREEENGRGNFPPRFSGLQFPNYSSELNVNALELDDSALYLCASSPGQVTGNTEAFFGQGTRLTVV.

The chain recombines TRBV21-1 with TRBJ2-1; the table names TRBD1, a call not compared with the DNA. TRBV21-1 is classified as a pseudogene. This CDR3 is 14 amino acids long. CDR3 amino acids: CASASGSPHNEQFF. CDR3 nucleotide sequence: TGTGCCAGCGCTTCAGGGTCCCCACACAATGAGCAGTTCTTC.

V gene TRBV7-9 combines with J gene TRBJ2-1, with a possible D match to TRBD2 (6 bases). The CDR3 is made up of 15 amino acids. V shed 5 bases and J shed 0 bases, with 11 bases lying between them. CDR1 and CDR2 from the germline V gene are SEHNR and FQNEAQ (reference sequence). The CDR3 spells CASSPRGTSYNEQFF. In nucleotides, the CDR3 is TGTGCCAGCAGCCCCCGGGGGACCTCCTACAATGAGCAGTTCTTC.

The V gene is TRBV4-1, the J gene TRBJ2-1; TRBD2 matches at 12 bases. Germline values: CDR1 MGHRA, CDR2 YSYEKL. The CDR3 consists of 17 residues. V was clipped by 2 bases and J by 4 bases; unmatched bases: 6. The CDR3 here is CASSQNPGLAGYNEQFF. The CDR3 region has the DNA TGCGCCAGCAGCCAAAACCCCGGACTAGCGGGATACAATGAGCAGTTCTTC.

For the CDR3, the DNA is TGTGCCAGCAGTTCCAGGCTAGCCAAAAACATTCAGTACTTC. It is translated as CASSSRLAKNIQYF. This chain connects TRBV11-2 to TRBJ2-4; D ambiguous. The CDR3 runs 14 residues. CDR1 and CDR2 from the germline V gene are SGHAT and FQNNGV. Trimming removed 6 bases at V and 0 bases at J, with 9 bases between.

V is TRBV1 and J is TRBJ2-1; the table's D call, TRBD2, has no DNA check behind it. TRBV1 corresponds to a pseudogene. The CDR3 runs to 20 residues. The CDR3 DNA follows: TGCACCAGCAGCCAAGAACAGCTAGCGGGGGGGCCTACGTATCGCAATGAGCAGTTCTTC. Translation gives CTSSQEQLAGGPTYRNEQFF.

This chain links TRBV28 with TRBJ2-7; 7 bases agree with TRBD2. This CDR3 has 15 residues. The germline gives CDR1 MDHEN, CDR2 SYDVKM. V shed 6 bases, J shed 0 bases, and the junction held 8 bases outside the gene matches. The CDR3, as DNA: TGTGCCAGCAGCTTTATAGCGGGCCGCTCCTACGAGCAGTACTTC. Its protein is CASSFIAGRSYEQYF.